What follows are 24 T cell receptor beta chains derived from one specimen sequenced in a study of graft-versus-host responses after intestinal transplantation. Which antigens these TCRs recognize remains unknown. Only in-frame clones appear in the TCRdb table, and some are missing; sequencing was by immunoSEQ multiplex PCR. The table records more than 90,000 clones, over 85% of them present only once. This specimen was unstimulated CD4+ T cells sorted from spleen or lymph node cells, taken before transplant. The receptors here all came from a human donor who was the organ donor for an intestinal transplant.

In DNA, the CDR3 is TGTGCCAGTAGTCCAACCCGGGACAGGGCTGGCTACACCTTC. Protein sequence: CASSPTRDRAGYTF. The chain recombines TRBV19 with TRBJ1-2; TRBD1 matches 9 bases. The CDR3 is 14 residues long. J was trimmed by 7 bases and V by 5 bases; bases with no gene match: 8. The germline V gene encodes CDR1 LNHDA and CDR2 SQIVND (reference sequence).

The chain joins TRBV5-1 to TRBJ2-1; unclear D gene. The CDR3 loop spans 13 amino acids. Trimming shortened V by 0 bases and J by 3 bases, and 4 bases separated the two germline ends. Germline CDR1 SGHRS, CDR2 YFSETQ. The CDR3 reads CASSLEIYNEQFF. CDR3 DNA sequence: TGCGCCAGCAGCTTGGAGATCTACAATGAGCAGTTCTTC.

This clone occurred a few times. The chain employs TRBV30 and TRBJ2-7, with a tentative D call TRBD2 (5 bases). V lost 2 bases, J lost 4 bases, and 6 bases lay in between. This CDR3 comprises 11 residues. Germline V gene lookup returns CDR1 GTSNPN and CDR2 SVGIG (reference sequence). The CDR3 is CAWSTSYEQYF. The CDR3 DNA is TGTGCCTGGAGTACTAGTTACGAGCAGTACTTC.

This sequence joins TRBV2 and TRBJ2-1; D perhaps matches TRBD2 (7 bases). The CDR3 sequence is 15 residues long. Germline values: CDR1 SNHLY, CDR2 FYNNEI. Trimming pared 6 bases from V and 0 bases from J, leaving 12 bases between. CDR3 sequence reads: CASSRGGGSYNEQFF. DNA for the CDR3: TGTGCCAGCAGCCGAGGGGGGGGCTCCTACAATGAGCAGTTCTTC.

This chain links TRBV16 with TRBJ2-2; D is ambiguous. CDR1 and CDR2 from the germline V gene are KGHSY and FQNENV. The CDR3 is 16 residues long. V lost 0 bases and J lost 3, with 11 bases in between. CDR3 residues: CASSQSPSRYTGELFF. The DNA for the CDR3 is TGTGCCAGCAGCCAATCGCCCTCACGATACACCGGGGAGCTGTTTTTT.

The chain couples TRBV19 to TRBJ2-1; tentatively, D is TRBD1 (6 bases). The CDR3 is 17 residues long. The germline V gene encodes CDR1 LNHDA and CDR2 SQIVND (reference sequence). Between the trimmed V and J ends, which lost 3 bases and 9 bases, there was a span of 24 bases. The CDR3 region has the DNA TGTGCCAGTAGTATCTGGATAGGACAGAATGTAATAGGTGAGCAGTTCTTC. It yields the protein CASSIWIGQNVIGEQFF.

Of note for this clone: Other nucleotide sequences in the sample specify the same CDR3. This rearrangement joins TRBV27 to TRBJ2-1, with TRBD2 identical over 11 bases. CDR3 size: 15 residues. Germline V gene data show CDR1 as MNHEY and CDR2 as SMNVEV (reference sequence). V lost 6 bases and J lost 4; bases outside the gene matches: 5. The DNA of the CDR3 is TGTGCCAGCAGGGTTAGCGGGAGGGAATACAATGAGCAGTTCTTC. Its protein product is CASRVSGREYNEQFF.

The gene calls are TRBV6-6 and TRBJ2-7; D uncertain. CDR3 length: 12 residues. Deletions cut 0 bases from V and 3 bases from J, with 3 bases between. Germline CDR1 and CDR2: MNHNY and SVGAGI (reference sequence). The CDR3 loop is CASSYSDYEQYF. Here the CDR3 DNA reads TGTGCCAGCAGTTACTCAGACTACGAGCAGTACTTC.

V is TRBV4-3 and J is TRBJ2-5; D uncertain. V was cut by 0 bases and J by 7 bases, with 15 bases left in between. Germline CDR1 and CDR2: LGHNA and YSLEER. The CDR3 is 15 amino acids. CDR3 sequence (DNA): TGCGCCAGCAGCCAAGATCGGAACAGTGTTGGGACCCAGTACTTC. This encodes CASSQDRNSVGTQYF.

The V call is TRBV5-6, the J call TRBJ2-5, with 7 bases aligning to TRBD2. CDR1 and CDR2 (germline): SGHDT, YYEEEE. The CDR3 runs to 13 residues. The V segment lost 4 bases and the J segment 1 base; nucleotides outside the gene matches: 1. The CDR3 DNA reads as TGTGCCAGCAGCCTAGCGGCCCAAGAGACCCAGTACTTC. It codes for CASSLAAQETQYF.

The genes are TRBV5-1 and TRBJ2-3, with 7 bases aligning to TRBD2. CDR3 length: 15 amino acids. The germline CDR1 and CDR2 sequences are SGHRS and YFSETQ. V lost 2 bases, J lost 0 bases, and 3 bases stayed unmatched. For the CDR3, the DNA is TGCGCCAGCAGCTTAGGGAGGGCTAGCACAGATACGCAGTATTTT. It specifies CASSLGRASTDTQYF.

This sequence joins TRBV6-1 and TRBJ2-2; D possibly corresponds to TRBD1 (5 bases). Germline lookup yields CDR1 MNHNS and CDR2 SASEGT. V lost 4 bases and J 2 bases, leaving 5 bases between the germline ends. The CDR3 loop spans 13 amino acids. CDR3 amino acids: CASSGTNTGELFF. The CDR3 region has the DNA TGTGCCAGCAGTGGGACAAACACCGGGGAGCTGTTTTTT.

The genes are TRBV6-6 and TRBJ2-7; tentative D call: TRBD1 (5 bases). The CDR3 length is 15 residues. V gave up 0 bases and J gave up 0 bases, with 9 bases separating them. Per the germline V gene, CDR1 is MNHNY and CDR2 is SVGAGI (reference sequence). CDR3 in amino acids: CASSYSQGISYEQYF. In nucleotides, the CDR3 is TGTGCCAGCAGTTACTCGCAGGGAATCTCCTACGAGCAGTACTTC.

This chain connects TRBV5-1 to TRBJ2-5; D not resolved. Deletions cut 6 bases from V and 2 bases from J, with 17 bases between. The CDR3 totals 15 residues. Germline assignment: CDR1 SGHRS and CDR2 YFSETQ. The CDR3 DNA reads as TGCGCCAGCACCCCGGTTGGAACCGTGCAAGAGACCCAGTACTTC. This sequence encodes CASTPVGTVQETQYF.

The chain couples TRBV9 to TRBJ2-3; 8 bases agree with TRBD2. The CDR3 is 14 residues long. Germline CDR1 reads SGDLS; CDR2 reads YYNGEE. Trimming at V came to 0 bases and at J to 4 bases, leaving 1 base not matched to a gene. The CDR3 coding sequence is TGTGCCAGCAGCGTAGCGGGAGGGCCAGATACGCAGTATTTT. It is translated as CASSVAGGPDTQYF.

The gene calls are TRBV28 and TRBJ2-7; 8 positions agree with TRBD1. The germline V gene has CDR1 MDHEN and CDR2 SYDVKM. V shed 6 bases, J shed 9 bases, and the junction held 7 bases outside the gene matches. This CDR3 is built from 12 residues. The CDR3 DNA sequence: TGTGCCAGCAGGACAGGGGAGTCGTTGCAGTACTTC. It yields the protein CASRTGESLQYF.

This clone is a singleton in its sample. The genes are TRBV10-2 and TRBJ1-2; D gene unclear. The CDR3 covers 14 residues. Trimming took 4 bases from V and 5 from J, leaving 14 bases between them. Germline assignment: CDR1 WSHSY and CDR2 SAAADI. The CDR3 spells CASSGEGLRYGYTF. The CDR3, as DNA: TGCGCCAGCAGTGGGGAAGGCTTACGGTATGGCTACACCTTC.

The gene calls are TRBV29-1 and TRBJ2-5, with no clear D. CDR3 length: 10 amino acids. Germline-derived CDR1 and CDR2 are SQVTM and ANQGSEA. Trimming removed 8 bases at V and 2 bases at J, with 6 bases between. The CDR3 is CSTQQETQYF. The CDR3 coding sequence is TGCAGCACCCAACAAGAGACCCAGTACTTC.

V is TRBV30 and J is TRBJ1-4; D uncertain. V was pared by 3 bases and J by 4 bases, with 9 bases between. This CDR3 has 13 residues. Germline CDR1 reads GTSNPN; CDR2 reads SVGIG (reference sequence). This CDR3 is CAWSRNYNEKLFF. The CDR3 nucleotides read TGTGCCTGGAGCCGAAACTATAATGAAAAACTGTTTTTT.

The V and J genes are TRBV18 and TRBJ1-4; D is unresolved. Germline assignment: CDR1 KGHSH and CDR2 LQKENI. The CDR3 spans 15 residues. V was pared by 1 base and J by 8 bases, with 14 bases between. The CDR3 nucleotides read TGTGCCAGCTCACCACGGGCAGGCCTGGGGGAAAAACTGTTTTTT. Protein: CASSPRAGLGEKLFF.

This sequence joins TRBV5-4 and TRBJ2-5; 11 bases line up with TRBD1. With 4 bases clipped from V and 5 bases from J, the junction kept 13 bases outside the gene matches. The CDR3 totals 17 residues. Germline V gene data show CDR1 as SGHNT and CDR2 as YYREEE (reference sequence). The CDR3 sequence: CASSQGTGGRAGETQYF. The CDR3 DNA sequence: TGTGCCAGCAGCCAAGGGACAGGGGGACGTGCGGGGGAGACCCAGTACTTC.

The rearrangement joins TRBV6-5 to TRBJ2-7; 14 positions agree with TRBD2. CDR3 length equals 15 residues. The J segment lost 3 bases and the V segment lost 6 bases, leaving 4 bases of the junction unmatched. Germline assignment: CDR1 MNHEY and CDR2 SVGAGI. The CDR3 sequence is CASRGTSGSLYEQYF. CDR3 bases: TGTGCCAGCAGAGGGACTAGCGGGAGTCTCTACGAGCAGTACTTC.

The chain couples TRBV27 to TRBJ2-1; D is perhaps TRBD1 (5 bases). The V end lost 5 bases, the J end lost 0 bases, and 11 bases lay between the germline ends. Germline values: CDR1 MNHEY, CDR2 SMNVEV (reference sequence). The CDR3 is 15 amino acids. CDR3 bases: TGTGCCAGCAGTCCCCGACAGAGCTCCTACAATGAGCAGTTCTTC. It encodes CASSPRQSSYNEQFF.

The genes are TRBV7-3 and TRBJ1-2, with 7 nucleotides matching TRBD1. Unmatched junction bases numbered 6, after V lost 4 bases and J lost 7 bases. This CDR3 region has 13 residues. The germline gives CDR1 SGHTA, CDR2 FQGTGA. The CDR3 DNA reads TGTGCCAGCAGCTGGGCACAGGGGACTGGCTACACCTTC. Protein sequence: CASSWAQGTGYTF.